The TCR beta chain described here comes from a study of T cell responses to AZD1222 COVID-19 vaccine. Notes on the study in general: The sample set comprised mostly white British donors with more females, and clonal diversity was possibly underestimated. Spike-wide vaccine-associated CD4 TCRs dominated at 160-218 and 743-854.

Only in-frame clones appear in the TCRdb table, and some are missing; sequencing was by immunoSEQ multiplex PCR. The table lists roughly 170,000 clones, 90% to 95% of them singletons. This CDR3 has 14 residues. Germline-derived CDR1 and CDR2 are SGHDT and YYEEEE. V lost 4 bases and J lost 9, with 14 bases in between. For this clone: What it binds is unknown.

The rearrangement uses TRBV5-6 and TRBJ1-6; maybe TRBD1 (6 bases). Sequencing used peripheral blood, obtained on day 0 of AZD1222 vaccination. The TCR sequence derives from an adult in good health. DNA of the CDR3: TGTGCCAGCAGCCCTGGGACACAACTTTCACCCCTCCACTTT. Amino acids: CASSPGTQLSPLHF.